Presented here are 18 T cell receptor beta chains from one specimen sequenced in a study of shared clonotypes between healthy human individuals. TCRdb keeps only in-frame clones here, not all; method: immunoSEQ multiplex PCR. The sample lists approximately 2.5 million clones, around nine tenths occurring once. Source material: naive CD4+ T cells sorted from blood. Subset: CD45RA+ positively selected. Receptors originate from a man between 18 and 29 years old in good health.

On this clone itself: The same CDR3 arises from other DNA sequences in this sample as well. The CDR3 loop reads CASSLEGIRTDTQYF. CDR3 nucleotide sequence: TGCGCCAGCAGCTTGGAGGGGATCCGCACAGATACGCAGTATTTT. This chain links TRBV5-1 with TRBJ2-3; maybe TRBD1 (5 bases). V was clipped by 0 bases and J by 1 base, with 9 bases between them. The germline gives CDR1 SGHRS, CDR2 YFSETQ. This CDR3 comprises 15 residues.

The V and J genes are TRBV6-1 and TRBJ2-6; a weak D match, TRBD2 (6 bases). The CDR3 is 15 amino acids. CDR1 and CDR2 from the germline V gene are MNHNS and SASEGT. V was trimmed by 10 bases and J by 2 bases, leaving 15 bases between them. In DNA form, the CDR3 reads TGTGCCACCGCATTGAGGGAGGCTGGGGCCAACGTCCTGACTTTC. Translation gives CATALREAGANVLTF.

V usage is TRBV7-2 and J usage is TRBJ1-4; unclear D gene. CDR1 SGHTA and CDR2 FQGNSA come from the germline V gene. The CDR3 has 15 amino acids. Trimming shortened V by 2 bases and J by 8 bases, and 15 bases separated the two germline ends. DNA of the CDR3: TGTGCCAGCAGCTTAATTACCCTCGGGGAAGAAAAACTGTTTTTT. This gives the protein CASSLITLGEEKLFF. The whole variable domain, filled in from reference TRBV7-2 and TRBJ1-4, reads GAGVSQSPSNKVTEKGKDVELRCDPISGHTALYWYRQSLGQGLEFLIYFQGNSAPDKSGLPSDRFSAERTGGSVSTLTIQRTQQEDSAVYLCASSLITLGEEKLFFGSGTQLSVL.

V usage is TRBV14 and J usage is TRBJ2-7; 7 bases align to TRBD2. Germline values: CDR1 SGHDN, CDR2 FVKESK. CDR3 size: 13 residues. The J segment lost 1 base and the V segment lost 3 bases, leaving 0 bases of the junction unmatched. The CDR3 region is CASSHGGSYEQYF. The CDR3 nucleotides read TGTGCCAGCAGCCACGGGGGGTCCTACGAGCAGTACTTC.

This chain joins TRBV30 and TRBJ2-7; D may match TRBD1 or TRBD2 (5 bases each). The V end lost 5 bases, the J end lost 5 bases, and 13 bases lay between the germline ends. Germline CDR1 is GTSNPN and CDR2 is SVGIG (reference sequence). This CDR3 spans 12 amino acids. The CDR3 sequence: CAWGGRVDEQYF. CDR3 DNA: TGTGCCTGGGGAGGCAGGGTCGACGAGCAGTACTTC.

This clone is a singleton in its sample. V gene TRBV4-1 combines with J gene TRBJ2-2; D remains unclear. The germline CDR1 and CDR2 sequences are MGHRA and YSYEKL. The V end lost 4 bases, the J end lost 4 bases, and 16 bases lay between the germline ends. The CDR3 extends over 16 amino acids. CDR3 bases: TGCGCCAGCAGCCCTCACATCAAGACATTCACCGGGGAGCTGTTTTTT. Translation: CASSPHIKTFTGELFF.

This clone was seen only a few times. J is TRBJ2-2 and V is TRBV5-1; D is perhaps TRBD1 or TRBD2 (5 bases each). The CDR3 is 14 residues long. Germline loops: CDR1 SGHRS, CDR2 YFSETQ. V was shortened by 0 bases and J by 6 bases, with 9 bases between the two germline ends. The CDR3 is CASSLGGTSGELFF. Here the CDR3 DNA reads TGCGCCAGCAGCTTGGGAGGGACGTCCGGGGAGCTGTTTTTT.

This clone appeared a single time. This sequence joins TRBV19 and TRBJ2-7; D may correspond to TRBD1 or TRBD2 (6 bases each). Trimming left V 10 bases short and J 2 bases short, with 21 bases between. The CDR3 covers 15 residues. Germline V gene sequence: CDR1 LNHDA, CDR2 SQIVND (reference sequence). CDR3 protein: CATPGGTQPPYEQYF. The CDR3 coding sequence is TGTGCCACCCCGGGCGGGACACAACCCCCCTACGAGCAGTACTTC.

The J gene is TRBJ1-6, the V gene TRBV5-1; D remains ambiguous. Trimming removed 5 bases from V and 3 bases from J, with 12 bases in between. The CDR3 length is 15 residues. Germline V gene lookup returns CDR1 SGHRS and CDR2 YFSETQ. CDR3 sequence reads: CASSSDGNYNSPLHF. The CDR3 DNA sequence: TGCGCCAGCAGTTCTGACGGAAACTATAATTCACCCCTCCACTTT.

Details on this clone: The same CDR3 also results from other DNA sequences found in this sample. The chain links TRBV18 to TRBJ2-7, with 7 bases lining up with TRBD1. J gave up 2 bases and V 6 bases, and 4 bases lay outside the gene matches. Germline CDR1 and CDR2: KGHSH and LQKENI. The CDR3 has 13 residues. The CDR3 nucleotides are TGTGCCAGCTCGCCAGACAGGGCCTACGAGCAGTACTTC. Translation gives CASSPDRAYEQYF.

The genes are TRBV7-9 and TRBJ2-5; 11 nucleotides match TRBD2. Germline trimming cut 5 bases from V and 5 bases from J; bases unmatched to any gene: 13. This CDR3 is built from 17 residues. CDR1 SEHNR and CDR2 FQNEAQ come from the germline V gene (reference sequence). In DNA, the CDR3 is TGTGCCAGCAGCCGCCGGGGGGGACTAGCGGAAAGGGAGACCCAGTACTTC. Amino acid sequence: CASSRRGGLAERETQYF. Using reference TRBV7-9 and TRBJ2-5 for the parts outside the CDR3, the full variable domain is DTGVSQNPRHKITKRGQNVTFRCDPISEHNRLYWYRQTLGQGPEFLTYFQNEAQLEKSRLLSDRFSAERPKGSFSTLEIQRTEQGDSAMYLCASSRRGGLAERETQYFGPGTRLLVL.

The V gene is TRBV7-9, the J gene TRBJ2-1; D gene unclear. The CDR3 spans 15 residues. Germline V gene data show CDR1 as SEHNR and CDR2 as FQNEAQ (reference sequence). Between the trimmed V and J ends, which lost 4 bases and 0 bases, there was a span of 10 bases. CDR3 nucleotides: TGTGCCAGCAGCTGGTTTGGAAGCTCCTACAATGAGCAGTTCTTC. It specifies CASSWFGSSYNEQFF. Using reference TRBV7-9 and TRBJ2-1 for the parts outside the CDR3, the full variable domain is DTGVSQNPRHKITKRGQNVTFRCDPISEHNRLYWYRQTLGQGPEFLTYFQNEAQLEKSRLLSDRFSAERPKGSFSTLEIQRTEQGDSAMYLCASSWFGSSYNEQFFGPGTRLTVL.

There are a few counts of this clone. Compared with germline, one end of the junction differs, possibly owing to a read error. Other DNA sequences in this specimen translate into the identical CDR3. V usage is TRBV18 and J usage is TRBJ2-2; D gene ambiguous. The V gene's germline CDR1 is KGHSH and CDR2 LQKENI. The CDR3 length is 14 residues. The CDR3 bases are TGTGCCAGCTCGCCACAACCGAACACCGGGGAGCTGTTTTTT. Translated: CASSPQPNTGELFF. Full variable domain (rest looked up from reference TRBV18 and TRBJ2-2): NAGVMQNPRHLVRRRGQEARLRCSPMKGHSHVYWYRQLPEEGLKFMVYLQKENIIDESGMPKERFSAEFPKEGPSILRIQQVVRGDSAAYFCASSPQPNTGELFFGEGSRLTVL.

The CDR3 DNA reads TGTGCCAGCAGCTTGGTTTGGAAACTAGCGGGAGAGGGCGGGGAGCTGTTTTTT. Translation: CASSLVWKLAGEGGELFF. V is TRBV5-6 and J is TRBJ2-2, with 11 bases aligning to TRBD2. Germline loops: CDR1 SGHDT, CDR2 YYEEEE. The CDR3 loop spans 18 amino acids. The J segment lost 7 bases and the V segment lost 0 bases, leaving 11 bases of the junction unmatched. Looking up the rest from reference TRBV5-6 and TRBJ2-2 gives the full variable domain: DAGVTQSPTHLIKTRGQQVTLRCSPKSGHDTVSWYQQALGQGPQFIFQYYEEEERQRGNFPDRFSGHQFPNYSSELNVNALLLGDSALYLCASSLVWKLAGEGGELFFGEGSRLTVL.

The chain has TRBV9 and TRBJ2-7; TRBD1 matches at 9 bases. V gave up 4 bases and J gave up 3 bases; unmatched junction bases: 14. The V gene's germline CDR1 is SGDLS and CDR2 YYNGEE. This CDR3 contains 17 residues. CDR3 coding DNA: TGTGCCAGCAGCCCAAAGGAGAGGCTGGGACAGGGCTACGAGCAGTACTTC. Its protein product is CASSPKERLGQGYEQYF.

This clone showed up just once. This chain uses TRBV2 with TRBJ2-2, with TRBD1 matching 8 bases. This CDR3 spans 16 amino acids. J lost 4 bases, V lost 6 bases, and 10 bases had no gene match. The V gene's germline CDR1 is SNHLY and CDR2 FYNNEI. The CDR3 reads CASRSQGATRTGELFF. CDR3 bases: TGTGCCAGCAGATCCCAGGGGGCCACTCGCACCGGGGAGCTGTTTTTT.

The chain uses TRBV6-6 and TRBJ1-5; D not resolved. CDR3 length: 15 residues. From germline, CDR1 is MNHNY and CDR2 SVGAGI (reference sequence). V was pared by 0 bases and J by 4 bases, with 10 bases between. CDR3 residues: CASSYSTAGNQPQHF. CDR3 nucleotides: TGTGCCAGCAGTTACTCGACGGCTGGGAATCAGCCCCAGCATTTT.

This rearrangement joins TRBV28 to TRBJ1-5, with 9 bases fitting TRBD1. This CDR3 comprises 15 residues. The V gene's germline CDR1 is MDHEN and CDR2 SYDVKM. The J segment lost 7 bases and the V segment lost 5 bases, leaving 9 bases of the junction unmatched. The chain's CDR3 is CASSPGQGIRQPQHF. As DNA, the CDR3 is TGTGCCAGCAGTCCTGGACAGGGGATTCGGCAGCCCCAGCATTTT.